What follows are 31 T cell receptor beta chains derived from one specimen sequenced in a study of T cells in Graves' hyperthyroidism and ophthalmopathy. The CDR3 regions of TCR beta were amplified from RNA transcripts. The HTBI set primed first-round TCR CDR3 RT-PCR. One entry per CDR3 protein, called by TCRdb with MiXCR from the multiplex PCR reads. This table has roughly 560,000 distinct CDR3 sequences, roughly 14% appearing once. The sequenced sample was blood. The origin of the receptors is a middle-aged woman with Graves' ophthalmopathy.

This clonotype was found many times. The chain is built from TRBV4-1 and TRBJ2-7, with D perhaps TRBD2 (6 bases). CDR1 is MGHRA and CDR2 is YSYEKL in the germline V gene. V dropped 0 bases and J dropped 6 bases, with 15 bases sitting between them. CDR3 length: 15 amino acids. CDR3 bases: TGCGCCAGCAGCCAAGATGGGGGGTCCAGGAGCGAGCAGTACTTC. Residues: CASSQDGGSRSEQYF.

Many counts were recorded for this clonotype. The J gene is TRBJ2-7, the V gene TRBV20-1; D unclear. V lost 3 bases and J 4 bases, leaving 19 bases between the germline ends. Germline V gives CDR1 DFQATT, CDR2 SNEGSKA (reference sequence). CDR3 size: 15 residues. CDR3 in DNA: TGCAGTGCTAGGAGAAGTTTAGGCGCAAGGTACGAGCAGTACTTC. It is translated as CSARRSLGARYEQYF.

By frequency in the sample, this clonotype is medium-sized. The DNA of the CDR3 is TGTGCCAGCAGTGCAGTTAGCGGAGCCCCCGCCTACGAGCAGTACTTC. Translated: CASSAVSGAPAYEQYF. The rearrangement uses TRBV6-1 and TRBJ2-7; a weak D match, TRBD2 (6 bases). The CDR3 runs 16 residues. The germline gives CDR1 MNHNS, CDR2 SASEGT. Trimming left V 4 bases short and J 2 bases short, with 18 bases between.

This clonotype was observed many times. V gene TRBV12-3 or TRBV12-4 combines with J gene TRBJ2-7, with TRBD2 identical over 7 bases. Trimming at V came to 7 bases and at J to 7 bases, leaving 4 bases not matched to a gene. This CDR3 comprises 11 residues. The DNA for the CDR3 is TGTGCCAGCACCCCCGGGGGGGAGCAGTACTTC. It codes for CASTPGGEQYF.

The sample holds a few counts of this clonotype. This chain uses TRBV6-1 with TRBJ1-1; D not certain. Between the trimmed V and J ends, which lost 6 bases and 0 bases, there was a span of 14 bases. Germline V gives CDR1 MNHNS, CDR2 SASEGT. The CDR3 covers 15 residues. The CDR3 region is CASRVLAEVNTEAFF. CDR3 in DNA: TGTGCCAGCAGAGTCCTCGCCGAGGTGAACACTGAAGCTTTCTTT.

This clonotype was recorded at least ten times. The rearrangement joins TRBV12-3 or TRBV12-4 to TRBJ2-7; 8 bases match TRBD2. The CDR3 is 15 residues long. V lost 3 bases to trimming and J lost 4 bases; unmatched junction nucleotides: 8. As DNA, the CDR3 is TGTGCCAGCAGTTTTCCACAAGCGGGAGTGTACGAGCAGTACTTC. Amino acid sequence: CASSFPQAGVYEQYF.

The rearrangement links TRBV6-1 to TRBJ2-1; TRBD2 might be the D (6 bases). The ends were cut back, 7 bases at V and 0 bases at J, with 19 bases in the middle. CDR1 and CDR2 (germline): MNHNS, SASEGT. The CDR3 runs to 17 residues. The CDR3 region has the DNA TGTGCCAGCACCTCTCGTGGGGGGAGCAGCTCCTACAATGAGCAGTTCTTC. Residues: CASTSRGGSSSYNEQFF.

This clonotype was detected many times. The chain carries TRBV20-1 and TRBJ2-7; tentatively, D is TRBD2 (7 bases). V shed 8 bases and J shed 3 bases, with 20 bases lying between them. Germline CDR1 and CDR2: DFQATT and SNEGSKA (reference sequence). The CDR3 totals 14 residues. The CDR3 is CSFPWGGRYYEQYF. The CDR3 DNA follows: TGCAGTTTCCCGTGGGGGGGGCGCTACTACGAGCAGTACTTC.

The V call is TRBV9, the J call TRBJ2-7, with D possibly being TRBD2 (6 bases). The CDR3 sequence is 14 residues long. V was trimmed by 0 bases and J by 5 bases, leaving 12 bases between them. Looked up from germline, CDR1 is SGDLS and CDR2 is YYNGEE. As DNA, the CDR3 is TGTGCCAGCAGCGTAGGAGGAGGGGTGGACGAGCAGTACTTC. As protein: CASSVGGGVDEQYF.

Many counts were recorded for this clonotype. The CDR3 reads CASSEALRQPQHF. The CDR3 DNA sequence: TGTGCCAGCAGTGAAGCGCTTCGTCAGCCCCAGCATTTT. The chain combines TRBV6-1 with TRBJ1-5; D ambiguous. V lost 0 bases, J lost 6 bases, and 6 bases lay in between. The CDR3 sequence is 13 residues long. Looked up from germline, CDR1 is MNHNS and CDR2 is SASEGT.

The V and J genes are TRBV7-3 and TRBJ2-1; D gene ambiguous. The V end was cut by 3 bases, the J end by 8 bases, with 11 bases between. Looked up from germline, CDR1 is SGHTA and CDR2 is FQGTGA. The CDR3 totals 13 residues. The CDR3: CASSFLVGDEQFF. CDR3 coding DNA: TGTGCCAGCAGCTTTCTAGTGGGCGATGAGCAGTTCTTC.

This clonotype was counted ten times or more. This sequence joins TRBV6-5 and TRBJ1-2; 9 bases are shared with TRBD1. There are 15 residues in the CDR3. V lost 2 bases to trimming and J lost 4 bases; unmatched junction nucleotides: 5. Germline V gives CDR1 MNHEY, CDR2 SVGAGI. The DNA of the CDR3 is TGTGCCAGCAGTTACAGCGGACAGGGGTCCTATGGCTACACCTTC. This translates into CASSYSGQGSYGYTF.

Only a few counts were recorded for this clonotype. This chain uses TRBV4-1 with TRBJ2-7, with TRBD1 matching over 7 bases. V shed 0 bases, J shed 2 bases, and the junction held 4 bases outside the gene matches. The CDR3 is 15 residues long. CDR1 and CDR2 from the germline V gene are MGHRA and YSYEKL. CDR3 amino acids: CASSQDFGTAYEQYF. CDR3 nucleotides: TGCGCCAGCAGCCAAGACTTCGGGACAGCCTACGAGCAGTACTTC.

Many counts were recorded for this clonotype. This chain uses TRBV12-3 or TRBV12-4 with TRBJ1-1; D is ambiguous. There are 13 residues in the CDR3. Trimming pared 2 bases from V and 3 bases from J, leaving 7 bases between. The CDR3 is CASSLTAHTEAFF. Here the CDR3 DNA reads TGTGCCAGCAGTTTAACCGCTCACACTGAAGCTTTCTTT.

Ten or more counts support this clonotype. The chain recombines TRBV12-3 or TRBV12-4 with TRBJ2-5, with 7 bases aligning to TRBD2. The V gene end was trimmed by 6 bases and the J gene end by 5 bases; junction bases not matched to a gene: 12. This CDR3 is built from 15 residues. The CDR3 DNA is TGTGCCAGCAGCCCCCTTGCGGGAGCACGGGAGACCCAGTACTTC. It is translated as CASSPLAGARETQYF.

The gene calls are TRBV3-1 and TRBJ1-2, with a tentative D call TRBD1 (6 bases). The germline V gene encodes CDR1 LGHDT and CDR2 YNNKEL (reference sequence). There are 17 residues in the CDR3. Trimming cost V 2 bases and J 8 bases, with 24 bases left between them. CDR3 coding DNA: TGTGCCAGCAGCCAATTCTTAAAGATCAGGCCAGGGGACGGCTACACCTTC. Its translation: CASSQFLKIRPGDGYTF.

This clonotype was picked up many times. Being one base from a much bigger clone, this may be a read error. The CDR3: CASSAGQGFYEQYF. CDR3 in DNA: TGTGCCAGCAGTGCGGGACAGGGATTCTACGAGCAGTACTTC. The rearrangement uses TRBV6-2 or TRBV6-3 and TRBJ2-7, with 9 bases matching TRBD1. The CDR3 is 14 residues long. Germline V CDR1 and CDR2: MNHEY, SVGEGT. J was trimmed by 3 bases and V by 5 bases; bases with no gene match: 5.

The rearrangement joins TRBV18 to TRBJ1-1; possibly TRBD1 for D (5 bases). Germline V CDR1 and CDR2: KGHSH, LQKENI. V dropped 1 base and J dropped 3 bases, with 9 bases sitting between them. This CDR3 is 14 amino acids long. The CDR3 DNA is TGTGCCAGCTCACCACTCGGGGCCGACACTGAAGCTTTCTTT. Amino acid sequence: CASSPLGADTEAFF.

In its sample, this clonotype was seen many times. The V gene is TRBV7-6, the J gene TRBJ2-7; perhaps TRBD1 as D (6 bases). Germline V gene lookup returns CDR1 SGHVS and CDR2 FNYEAQ. The CDR3 is 14 amino acids. V was shortened by 5 bases and J by 5 bases, with 16 bases between the two germline ends. CDR3: CASSPQGYLDEQYF. Written as DNA, the CDR3 is TGTGCCAGCAGCCCACAGGGATACTTGGACGAGCAGTACTTC. Drawing the rest from reference TRBV7-6 and TRBJ2-7, the complete variable domain is GAGVSQSPRYKVTKRGQDVALRCDPISGHVSLYWYRQALGQGPEFLTYFNYEAQQDKSGLPNDRFSAERPEGSISTLTIQRTEQRDSAMYRCASSPQGYLDEQYFGPGTRLTVT.

This clonotype was seen a handful of times. The chain uses TRBV20-1 and TRBJ2-3, with TRBD2 matching 10 bases. CDR3 length: 15 residues. The germline CDR1 and CDR2 sequences are DFQATT and SNEGSKA (reference sequence). The J segment lost 5 bases and the V segment lost 4 bases, leaving 9 bases of the junction unmatched. The CDR3 DNA reads as TGCAGTGCTAACGGACTAGCGGCCCCGGGAGATACGCAGTATTTT. It is translated as CSANGLAAPGDTQYF.

This chain uses TRBV6-5 with TRBJ2-4; unclear D gene. The V end was cut by 5 bases, the J end by 9 bases, with 14 bases between. Germline values: CDR1 MNHEY, CDR2 SVGAGI. The length of the CDR3 is 13 residues. CDR3 loop: CASSRETDSIQYF. As DNA, the CDR3 is TGTGCCAGCAGTCGCGAGACGGATAGCATTCAGTACTTC.

The J gene is TRBJ1-1, the V gene TRBV6-1; possibly TRBD1 for D (6 bases). V was clipped by 5 bases and J by 3 bases, with 10 bases between them. This CDR3 contains 13 residues. Per germline, CDR1 MNHNS and CDR2 SASEGT. The CDR3 loop is CASSTTGYTEAFF. Written as DNA, the CDR3 is TGTGCCAGCAGTACGACAGGTTACACTGAAGCTTTCTTT.

The chain is built from TRBV14 and TRBJ2-5; 7 bases match TRBD1. The CDR3 has 16 residues. Germline V gene data show CDR1 as SGHDN and CDR2 as FVKESK. Unmatched junction bases numbered 8, after V lost 0 bases and J lost 4 bases. CDR3 loop: CASSQETGAGRETQYF. The CDR3 DNA is TGTGCCAGCAGCCAAGAAACAGGGGCAGGTAGAGAGACCCAGTACTTC.

This clonotype occurred many times. The V gene is TRBV7-3, the J gene TRBJ1-2; TRBD1 matches 9 bases. V shed 2 bases, J shed 2 bases, and the junction held 6 bases outside the gene matches. The length of the CDR3 is 16 residues. Germline CDR1 reads SGHTA; CDR2 reads FQGTGA. CDR3 in DNA: TGTGCCAGCAGCTTACACCCGGGACAGGGAAACTATGGCTACACCTTC. Its protein product is CASSLHPGQGNYGYTF.

The chain couples TRBV6-4 to TRBJ2-3; D gene ambiguous. Germline V CDR1 and CDR2: MRHNA, SNTAGT. Trimming left V 3 bases short and J 2 bases short, with 9 bases between. The CDR3 totals 14 residues. The CDR3 region is CASSENFLTDTQYF. CDR3 nucleotides: TGTGCCAGCAGTGAAAACTTCCTCACAGATACGCAGTATTTT.

The J gene is TRBJ2-3, the V gene TRBV5-1, with TRBD2 identical over 7 bases. The germline CDR1 and CDR2 sequences are SGHRS and YFSETQ. The CDR3 loop spans 16 amino acids. V gave up 2 bases and J gave up 1 base; unmatched junction bases: 7. CDR3 amino acids: CASSLGAGFGTDTQYF. DNA for the CDR3: TGCGCCAGCAGCTTAGGAGCGGGATTCGGCACAGATACGCAGTATTTT.

This clonotype was seen at least ten times. The V gene is TRBV28, the J gene TRBJ2-2, with D unresolved. This CDR3 has 14 residues. V dropped 6 bases and J dropped 7 bases, with 15 bases sitting between them. Looked up from germline, CDR1 is MDHEN and CDR2 is SYDVKM. DNA for the CDR3: TGTGCCAGCAGGTCACTGATATCGGTCGGGGAGCTGTTTTTT. Its translation: CASRSLISVGELFF. The full variable domain, completed using reference TRBV28 and TRBJ2-2, is DVKVTQSSRYLVKRTGEKVFLECVQDMDHENMFWYRQDPGLGLRLIYFSYDVKMKEKGDIPEGYSVSREKKERFSLILESASTNQTSMYLCASRSLISVGELFFGEGSRLTVL.

This clonotype was seen at least ten times. V gene TRBV15 combines with J gene TRBJ1-1; perhaps TRBD1 as D (5 bases). The CDR3 is made up of 11 amino acids. Between the trimmed V and J ends, which lost 9 bases and 5 bases, there was a span of 10 bases. CDR1 and CDR2 (germline): LNHNV, YYDKDF (reference sequence). For the CDR3, the DNA is TGTGCCACTAGTAGGGGAACTGAAGCTTTCTTT. This gives the protein CATSRGTEAFF. Drawing the rest from reference TRBV15 and TRBJ1-1, the complete variable domain is DAMVIQNPRYQVTQFGKPVTLSCSQTLNHNVMYWYQQKSSQAPKLLFHYYDKDFNNEADTPDNFQSRRPNTSFCFLDIRSPGLGDTAMYLCATSRGTEAFFGQGTRLTVV.

This chain joins TRBV28 and TRBJ2-1; 10 nucleotides agree with TRBD2. The CDR3 consists of 16 residues. The trim removed 4 bases at V and 5 bases at J, leaving 8 bases unmatched. Germline values: CDR1 MDHEN, CDR2 SYDVKM. CDR3 amino acids: CASSSSGLAEHNEQFF. CDR3 bases: TGTGCCAGCAGTTCTTCAGGACTAGCGGAGCACAATGAGCAGTTCTTC.

This clonotype was observed at least ten times. The V gene is TRBV20-1, the J gene TRBJ2-4; 14 bases fit TRBD2. The germline V gene has CDR1 DFQATT and CDR2 SNEGSKA (reference sequence). The CDR3 sequence is 14 residues long. V shed 4 bases and J 9 bases; nucleotides not matched to a gene: 5. CDR3 loop: CSAMGLAGVGIQYF. The CDR3 DNA is TGCAGTGCTATGGGACTAGCGGGAGTTGGCATTCAGTACTTC.

Many counts were recorded for this clonotype. V gene TRBV20-1 combines with J gene TRBJ1-2, with unresolved D. Per germline, CDR1 DFQATT and CDR2 SNEGSKA (reference sequence). Trimming left V 3 bases short and J 6 bases short, with 14 bases between. The length of the CDR3 is 13 residues. CDR3 DNA sequence: TGCAGTGCTAGGGTCCAAGGGTTTAATGGCTACACCTTC. The encoded protein is CSARVQGFNGYTF.